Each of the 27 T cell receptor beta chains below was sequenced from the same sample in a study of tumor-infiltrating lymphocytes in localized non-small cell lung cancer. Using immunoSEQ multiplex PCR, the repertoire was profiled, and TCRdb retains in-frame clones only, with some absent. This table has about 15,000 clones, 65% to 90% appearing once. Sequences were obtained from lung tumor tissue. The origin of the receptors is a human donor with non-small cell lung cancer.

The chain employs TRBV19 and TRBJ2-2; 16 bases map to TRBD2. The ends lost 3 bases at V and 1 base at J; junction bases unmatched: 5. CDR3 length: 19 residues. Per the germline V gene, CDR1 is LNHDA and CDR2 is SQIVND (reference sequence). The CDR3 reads CASSMLGLAGGENTGELFF. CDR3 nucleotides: TGTGCCAGTAGTATGTTGGGACTAGCGGGAGGGGAGAACACCGGGGAGCTGTTTTTT.

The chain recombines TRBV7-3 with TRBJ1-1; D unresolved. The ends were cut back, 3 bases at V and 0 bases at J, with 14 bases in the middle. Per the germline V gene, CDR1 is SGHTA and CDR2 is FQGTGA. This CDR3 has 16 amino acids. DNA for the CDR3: TGTGCCAGCAGCTTCCGGGCAGGCTCCCTGAACACTGAAGCTTTCTTT. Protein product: CASSFRAGSLNTEAFF.

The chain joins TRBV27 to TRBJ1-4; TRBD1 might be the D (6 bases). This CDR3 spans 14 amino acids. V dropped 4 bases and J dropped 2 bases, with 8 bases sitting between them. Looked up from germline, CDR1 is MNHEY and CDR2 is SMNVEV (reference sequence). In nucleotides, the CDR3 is TGTGCCAGCAGTTCCAGGGGCACTAATGAAAAACTGTTTTTT. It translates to CASSSRGTNEKLFF. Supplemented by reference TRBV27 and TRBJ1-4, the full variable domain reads EAQVTQNPRYLITVTGKKLTVTCSQNMNHEYMSWYRQDPGLGLRQIYYSMNVEVTDKGDVPEGYKVSRKEKRNFPLILESPSPNQTSLYFCASSSRGTNEKLFFGSGTQLSVL.

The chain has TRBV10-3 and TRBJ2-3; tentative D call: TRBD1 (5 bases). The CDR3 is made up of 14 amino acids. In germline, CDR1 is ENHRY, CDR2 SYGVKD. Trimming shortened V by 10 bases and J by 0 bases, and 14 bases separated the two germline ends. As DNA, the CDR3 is TGTGCCACCAAGGACACCTCTAGCACAGATACGCAGTATTTT. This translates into CATKDTSSTDTQYF.

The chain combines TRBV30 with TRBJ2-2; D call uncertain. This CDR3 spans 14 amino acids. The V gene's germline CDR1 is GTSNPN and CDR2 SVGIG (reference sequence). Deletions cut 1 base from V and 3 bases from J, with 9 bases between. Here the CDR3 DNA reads TGTGCCTGGAGTGCCGGGCAATACACCGGGGAGCTGTTTTTT. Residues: CAWSAGQYTGELFF. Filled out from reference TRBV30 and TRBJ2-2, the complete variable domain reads SQTIHQWPATLVQPVGSPLSLECTVEGTSNPNLYWYRQAAGRGLQLLFYSVGIGQISSEVPQNLSASRPQDRQFILSSKKLLLSDSGFYLCAWSAGQYTGELFFGEGSRLTVL.

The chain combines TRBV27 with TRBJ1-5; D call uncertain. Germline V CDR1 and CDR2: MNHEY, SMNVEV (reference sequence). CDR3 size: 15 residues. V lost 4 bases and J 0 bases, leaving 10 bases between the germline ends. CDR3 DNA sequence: TGTGCCAGCAGTTACGACGGCAATAGCAATCAGCCCCAGCATTTT. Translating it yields CASSYDGNSNQPQHF.

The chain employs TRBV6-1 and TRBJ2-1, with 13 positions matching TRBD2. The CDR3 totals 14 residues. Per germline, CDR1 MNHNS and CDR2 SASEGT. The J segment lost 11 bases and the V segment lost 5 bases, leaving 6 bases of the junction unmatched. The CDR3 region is CASSTPGLAGKQFF. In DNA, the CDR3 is TGTGCCAGCAGTACCCCGGGACTAGCGGGAAAGCAGTTCTTC.

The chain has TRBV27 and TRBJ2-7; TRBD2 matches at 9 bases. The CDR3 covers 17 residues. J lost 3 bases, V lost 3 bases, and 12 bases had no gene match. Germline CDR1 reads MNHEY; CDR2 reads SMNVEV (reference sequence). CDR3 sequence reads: CASSLGIAGALSYEQYF. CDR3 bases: TGTGCCAGCAGTTTGGGAATAGCGGGAGCCCTAAGCTACGAGCAGTACTTC.

Written as DNA, the CDR3 is TGTGCCAGCAGCATAACAGACCATGCAACTAATGAAAAACTGTTTTTT. It translates to CASSITDHATNEKLFF. The V and J genes are TRBV5-6 and TRBJ1-4, with D unclear. The germline V gene has CDR1 SGHDT and CDR2 YYEEEE. The CDR3 totals 16 residues. Trimming stripped 4 bases from V and 0 bases from J, with 13 bases between.

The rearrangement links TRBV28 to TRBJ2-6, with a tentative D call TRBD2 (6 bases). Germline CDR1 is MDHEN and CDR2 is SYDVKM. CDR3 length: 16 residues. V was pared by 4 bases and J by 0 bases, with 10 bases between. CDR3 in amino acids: CASSSGSPSGANVLTF. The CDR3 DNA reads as TGTGCCAGCAGTTCCGGGAGTCCCTCTGGGGCCAACGTCCTGACTTTC. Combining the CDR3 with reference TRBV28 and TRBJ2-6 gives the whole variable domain DVKVTQSSRYLVKRTGEKVFLECVQDMDHENMFWYRQDPGLGLRLIYFSYDVKMKEKGDIPEGYSVSREKKERFSLILESASTNQTSMYLCASSSGSPSGANVLTFGAGSRLTVL.

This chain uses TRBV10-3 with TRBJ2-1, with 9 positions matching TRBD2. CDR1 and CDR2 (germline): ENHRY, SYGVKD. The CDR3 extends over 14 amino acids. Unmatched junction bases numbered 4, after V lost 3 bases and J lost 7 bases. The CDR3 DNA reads TGTGCCATCAGTGATAGGAGCGGGGGGAATGAGCAGTTCTTC. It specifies CAISDRSGGNEQFF.

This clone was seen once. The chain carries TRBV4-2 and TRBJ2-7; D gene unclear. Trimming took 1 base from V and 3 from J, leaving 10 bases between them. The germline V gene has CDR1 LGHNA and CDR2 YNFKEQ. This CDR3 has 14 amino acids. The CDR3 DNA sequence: TGTGCCAGCAGCCAAGCAACAGACGTCTACGAGCAGTACTTC. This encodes CASSQATDVYEQYF.

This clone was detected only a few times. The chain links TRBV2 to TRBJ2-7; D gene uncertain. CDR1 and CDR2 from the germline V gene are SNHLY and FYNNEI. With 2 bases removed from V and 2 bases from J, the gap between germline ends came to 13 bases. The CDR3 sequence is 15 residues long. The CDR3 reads CASSESFVRTYEQYF. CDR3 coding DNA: TGTGCCAGCAGTGAATCATTTGTGCGAACCTACGAGCAGTACTTC.

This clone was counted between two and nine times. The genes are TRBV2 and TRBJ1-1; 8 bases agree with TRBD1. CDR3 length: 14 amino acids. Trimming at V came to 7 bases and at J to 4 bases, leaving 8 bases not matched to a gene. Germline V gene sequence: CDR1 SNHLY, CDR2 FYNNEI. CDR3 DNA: TGTGCCAGCACCCAAGGACAGGGTCCCACTGAAGCTTTCTTT. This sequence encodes CASTQGQGPTEAFF.

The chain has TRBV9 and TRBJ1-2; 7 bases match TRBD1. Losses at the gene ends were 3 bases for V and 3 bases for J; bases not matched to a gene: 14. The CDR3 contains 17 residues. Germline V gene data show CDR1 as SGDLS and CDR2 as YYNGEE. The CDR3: CASSDTTGMEEDYGYTF. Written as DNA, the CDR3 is TGTGCCAGCAGCGATACGACAGGGATGGAAGAGGACTATGGCTACACCTTC.

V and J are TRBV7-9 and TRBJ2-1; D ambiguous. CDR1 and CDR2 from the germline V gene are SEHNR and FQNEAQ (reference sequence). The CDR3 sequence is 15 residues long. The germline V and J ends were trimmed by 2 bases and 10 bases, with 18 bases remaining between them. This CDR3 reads CASSLRTGLGQEQFF. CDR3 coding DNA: TGTGCCAGCAGCTTAAGGACGGGCCTCGGGCAAGAGCAGTTCTTC.

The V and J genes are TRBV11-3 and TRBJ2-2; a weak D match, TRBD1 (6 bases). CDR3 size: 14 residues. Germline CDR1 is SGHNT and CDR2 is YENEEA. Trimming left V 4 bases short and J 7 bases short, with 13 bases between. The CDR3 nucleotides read TGTGCCAGCAGCTCCCTAACAGGGTACGGGGAGCTGTTTTTT. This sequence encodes CASSSLTGYGELFF.

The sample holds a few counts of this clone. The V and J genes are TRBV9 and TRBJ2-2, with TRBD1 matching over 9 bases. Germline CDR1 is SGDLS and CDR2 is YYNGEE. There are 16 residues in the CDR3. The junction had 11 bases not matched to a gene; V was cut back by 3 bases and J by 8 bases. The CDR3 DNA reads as TGTGCCAGCAGCGCCCGCGCAACAGGGGGCTCTGGGGAGCTGTTTTTT. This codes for CASSARATGGSGELFF.

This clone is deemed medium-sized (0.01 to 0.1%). In nucleotides, the CDR3 is TGCGCCAGCAGCTTGGGACAGAAAGCTTTCTTT. Protein: CASSLGQKAFF. V and J are TRBV5-1 and TRBJ1-1; perhaps TRBD1 as D (5 bases). Trimming shortened V by 0 bases and J by 9 bases, and 6 bases separated the two germline ends. CDR1 SGHRS and CDR2 YFSETQ come from the germline V gene. This CDR3 has 11 residues.

CDR3 nucleotides: TGTGCCAGCAGTCGTCACGGGAAGCAGGGGATTTTATCTAACTATGGCTACACCTTC. Translated: CASSRHGKQGILSNYGYTF. This chain connects TRBV21-1 to TRBJ1-2; no DNA check was done on the table's D call, TRBD1. TRBV21-1 constitutes a pseudogene. The CDR3 extends over 19 amino acids.

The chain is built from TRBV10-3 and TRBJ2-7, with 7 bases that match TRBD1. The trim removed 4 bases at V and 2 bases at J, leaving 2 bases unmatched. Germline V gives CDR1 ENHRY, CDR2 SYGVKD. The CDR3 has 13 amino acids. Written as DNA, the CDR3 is TGTGCCATCAGTGCGGACAGGACCTACGAGCAGTACTTC. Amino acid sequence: CAISADRTYEQYF.

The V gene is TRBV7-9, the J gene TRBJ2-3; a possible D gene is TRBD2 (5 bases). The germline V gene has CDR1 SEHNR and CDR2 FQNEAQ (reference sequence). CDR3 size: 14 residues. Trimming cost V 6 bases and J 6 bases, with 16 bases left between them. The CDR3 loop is CASRGPGERDTQYF. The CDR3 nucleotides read TGTGCCAGCAGAGGGCCTGGGGAGCGCGATACGCAGTATTTT.

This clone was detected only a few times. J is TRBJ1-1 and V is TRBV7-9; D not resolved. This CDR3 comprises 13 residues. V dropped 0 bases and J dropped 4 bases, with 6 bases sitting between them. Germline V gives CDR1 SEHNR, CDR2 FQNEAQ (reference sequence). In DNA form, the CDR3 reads TGTGCCAGCAGCTTAGCAGGAATCACTGAAGCTTTCTTT. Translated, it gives CASSLAGITEAFF.

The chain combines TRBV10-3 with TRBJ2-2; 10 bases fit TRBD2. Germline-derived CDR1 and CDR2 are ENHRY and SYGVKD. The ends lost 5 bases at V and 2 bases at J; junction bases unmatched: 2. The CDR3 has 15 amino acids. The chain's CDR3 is CAISSGRANTGELFF. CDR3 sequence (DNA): TGTGCCATCAGTAGCGGGAGGGCAAACACCGGGGAGCTGTTTTTT.

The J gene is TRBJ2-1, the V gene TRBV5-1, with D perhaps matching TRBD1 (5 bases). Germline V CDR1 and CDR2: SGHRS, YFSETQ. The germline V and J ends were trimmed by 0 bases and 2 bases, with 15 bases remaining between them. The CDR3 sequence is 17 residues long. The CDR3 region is CASSLDVGPRPYNEQFF. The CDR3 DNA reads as TGCGCCAGCAGCTTGGATGTGGGGCCGCGCCCCTACAATGAGCAGTTCTTC. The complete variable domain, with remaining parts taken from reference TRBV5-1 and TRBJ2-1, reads KAGVTQTPRYLIKTRGQQVTLSCSPISGHRSVSWYQQTPGQGLQFLFEYFSETQRNKGNFPGRFSGRQFSNSRSEMNVSTLELGDSALYLCASSLDVGPRPYNEQFFGPGTRLTVL.

The CDR3 nucleotides are TGTGCCAGCAGTGACTACAATGAGCAGTTCTTC. This gives the protein CASSDYNEQFF. The rearrangement joins TRBV2 to TRBJ2-1; D gene unclear. Germline V gene data show CDR1 as SNHLY and CDR2 as FYNNEI. The CDR3 runs to 11 residues. The V end was cut by 3 bases, the J end by 3 bases, with 0 bases between.

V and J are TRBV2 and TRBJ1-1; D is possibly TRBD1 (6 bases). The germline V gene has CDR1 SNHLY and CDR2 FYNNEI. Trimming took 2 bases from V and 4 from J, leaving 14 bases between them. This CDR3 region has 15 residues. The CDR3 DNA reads TGTGCCAGCAGTGAACGGGGGGCCGGGGGCACTGAAGCTTTCTTT. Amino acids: CASSERGAGGTEAFF.